This T cell receptor beta chain was recorded in a study of T cell changes during pregnancy in multiple sclerosis. The CDR3 has 16 residues. Germline lookup yields CDR1 SNHLY and CDR2 FYNNEI. J gave up 7 bases and V 6 bases, and 13 bases lay outside the gene matches. Data came from immunoSEQ multiplex PCR; TCRdb stores just in-frame clones and leaves some out. The table records tens of thousands of clones, roughly nine tenths of them present only once. The genes are TRBV2 and TRBJ1-5; TRBD1 matches at 9 bases. The starting material was CD4+ T cells from peripheral blood mononuclear cells, obtained in the third trimester of pregnancy. The receptor comes from a female donor in good health, enrolled as a control in a pregnancy study. The CDR3 loop is CASRIPGQGLDQPQHF. The CDR3 DNA sequence: TGTGCCAGCAGGATCCCGGGACAGGGACTAGACCAGCCCCAGCATTTT.